This T cell receptor beta chain stems from a study of shared clonotypes between healthy human individuals. Study results and limitations: Generation probabilities of non-shared clonotypes were lower (relative to those shared by all four donors). Sequencing of the sorted subsets was shown by rarefaction to be incomplete despite large depth.

Germline V gene lookup returns CDR1 MGHRA and CDR2 YSYEKL. The CDR3 totals 15 residues. A few counts support this clone. Its target is unknown. The junction differs from germline at one of its ends, possibly a read error. About 30,000 T cell genomes, or around 0.2 ug DNA, went into the sorted-subset replicate PCRs. Authors' methods: Filtering differed because ImmunoSEQ produced junction-only sequences that carried no quality scores. Using immunoSEQ multiplex PCR, the repertoire was profiled, and TCRdb retains in-frame clones only, with some absent. D and trimming were read from the DNA, whereas the V and J calls and clone size are those reported in that table. Counted here are 600,000 to 750,000 clones, 90% occurring once; the ten biggest clones make up less than 40%.

Material for sequencing was memory CD8+ T cells from PBMCs. Subset noted: CD45RO+ cells pooled with CCR7-negative TemRA cells. The chain couples TRBV4-1 to TRBJ1-1; 10 bases align to TRBD1. This TCR was sampled from a man in his late teens or twenties in good health. Some clones in this sample may be carry-over from other donors' samples. The CDR3 region is CASRQGTGQGYQAFF. The DNA of the CDR3 is TGCGCCAGCAGGCAAGGTACGGGACAGGGGTATCAAGCTTTCTTT.